This T cell receptor (beta chain) was retrieved from a study of human T cells and chemical hapten exposure. Study at large: In the sensitization step, 2% DPC was placed on roughly 2 cm by roughly 2 cm of upper inner arm skin.

This clonotype was seen a handful of times. This CDR3 region has 13 residues. The germline V and J ends were trimmed by 7 bases and 0 bases, with 12 bases remaining between them. Germline CDR1 is SQVTM and CDR2 is ANQGSEA. TCRdb re-called the RACE reads with MiXCR, one entry per CDR3 protein. The sample has some 110,000 distinct CDR3 sequences, approximately 10% seen once. As for time point: patch test 3, about 24 weeks after DPC sensitization. Treatment indicated: therapeutic diphenylcyclopropenone sensitization with weekly scalp DPC. This receptor was obtained from a woman between 45 and 65 years old with alopecia areata. Some clones in this sample may be carry-over from other donors' samples. The rearrangement links TRBV29-1 to TRBJ1-2; D might be TRBD1 (5 bases). The specimen comprised whole blood, sampled in connection with sensitization to the hapten diphenylcyclopropenone (DPC). CDR3 DNA: TGCAGCGCCACAGGCTCCTCTAACTATGGCTACACCTTC. Protein sequence: CSATGSSNYGYTF.